Listed below are T cell receptor beta chains from one sample, sequenced in a study of tumor and adjacent non-tumor tissue in lung cancer. One entry per CDR3 protein results from TCRdb running MiXCR on the multiplex PCR reads. The sample has roughly 93,000 distinct CDR3 sequences, less than 75% seen once; the top ten hold around 19%. Sequenced sample: lung tumor tissue. These TCRs come from a man aged 55 to 70 with non-small cell lung cancer. Each CDR3 is given with its conserved first and last residue. Each record gives: clone size, J gene, V gene, D gene, CDR3 length, CDR3 protein, CDR3 DNA. A D gene is named only where the DNA matches it firmly. The listing skips clone size in some rows; elsewhere it reads once, few, many or a size class.

>few|TRBJ1-5|TRBV6-1|TRBD1|14
CTSSEQGANRPQHF
TGTACCAGCAGTGAACAGGGGGCCAATCGGCCCCAGCATTTT
>NA|TRBJ2-7|TRBV6-5|TRBD1|13
CASSLDRGYEQYF
TGTGCCAGCAGCCTAGACAGGGGGTACGAGCAGTACTTC
>NA|TRBJ1-1|TRBV20-1|NA|16
CSARDFTGRSGTEAFF
TGCAGTGCTAGAGATTTTACAGGGAGGTCGGGCACTGAAGCTTTCTTT
>NA|TRBJ2-4|TRBV4-2|NA|16
CASSQDTVPPANIQYF
TGTGCAAGCAGCCAAGATACAGTCCCCCCAGCGAACATTCAGTACTTC
>once|TRBJ2-3|TRBV11-2|NA|11
CASSFIDTQYF
TGTGCCAGCAGCTTTATCGATACGCAGTATTTT
>many|TRBJ1-1|TRBV7-8|NA|12
CASSLWVTEAFF
TGTGCCAGCAGCTTATGGGTGACTGAAGCTTTCTTT
>NA|TRBJ2-5|TRBV4-2|NA|14
CASSQEVRRGSRYF
TGTGCCAGCAGCCAAGAGGTCAGGCGGGGATCCCGGTACTTC
>many|TRBJ2-1|TRBV29-1|TRBD1|14
CSAIDRDSYNEQFF
TGCAGCGCCATAGACAGGGACTCCTACAATGAGCAGTTCTTC
>NA|TRBJ2-7|TRBV4-3|TRBD1|16
CASSRDKGRGLSEQYF
TGCGCCAGTAGCCGAGATAAGGGCAGGGGGCTTTCCGAGCAGTACTTC
>many|TRBJ1-3|TRBV4-2|NA|18
CASSRRLDYTSSGNTIYF
TGTGCCAGCAGCCGCAGGTTGGATTATACCAGCTCTGGAAACACCATATATTTT
>many|TRBJ2-7|TRBV20-1|NA|15
CSAREGSGQPYEQYF
TGCAGTGCTAGAGAGGGTAGCGGCCAACCCTACGAGCAGTACTTC
>NA|TRBJ2-3|TRBV20-1|TRBD2|17
CSARTDRSSGITDTQYF
TGCAGTGCCAGAACCGACAGGAGTAGCGGGATCACAGATACGCAGTATTTT
>NA|TRBJ2-1|TRBV25-1|NA|12
CASSGNGNEQFF
TGTGCAAGCAGTGGTAATGGGAATGAGCAGTTCTTC
>few|TRBJ1-6|TRBV5-4|NA|14
CASSLGRNNSPLHF
TGTGCCAGCAGCTTGGGACGGAATAATTCACCCCTCCACTTT
>NA|TRBJ2-1|TRBV11-3|NA|18
CASSFSGRVGNSYNEQFF
TGTGCCAGCAGCTTCTCTGGTCGGGTCGGAAATTCCTACAATGAGCAGTTCTTC
>many|TRBJ2-2|TRBV5-1|NA|14
CASSLGGSTGELFF
TGCGCCAGCAGCTTGGGCGGCAGCACCGGGGAGCTGTTTTTT
>few|TRBJ2-7|TRBV28|TRBD1|13
CASRETGFNEQYF
TGTGCCAGCAGAGAGACAGGGTTCAACGAGCAGTACTTC
>NA|TRBJ2-1|TRBV10-2|NA|13
CATSEVSCNEQFF
TGCGCCACCAGTGAAGTTTCCTGCAATGAGCAGTTCTTC
>few|TRBJ2-1|TRBV20-1|NA|14
CSAREASRGVEQFF
TGCAGTGCTAGAGAGGCTAGCCGTGGCGTTGAGCAGTTCTTC
>many|TRBJ2-5|TRBV29-1|NA|12
CSVDDQTETQYF
TGCAGCGTTGACGACCAAACGGAGACCCAGTACTTC
>NA|TRBJ2-1|TRBV4-3|NA|16
CVSSQDPRQMYNEQFF
TGCGTCAGCAGCCAAGATCCGAGACAGATGTACAATGAGCAGTTCTTC
>NA|TRBJ2-3|TRBV29-1|NA|12
CSVVAVTDTQYF
TGCAGCGTTGTGGCCGTCACAGATACGCAGTATTTT
>NA|TRBJ2-7|TRBV11-2|NA|18
CASSPEWWVGTSSYEQYF
TGTGCCAGCAGCCCAGAGTGGTGGGTGGGCACGAGCTCCTACGAGCAGTACTTC
>NA|TRBJ2-2|TRBV4-3|TRBD2|16
CARSQAGQAVPGELFF
TGCGCCAGAAGCCAAGCGGGGCAGGCAGTCCCCGGGGAGCTGTTTTTC
>NA|TRBJ2-5|TRBV9|TRBD2|15
CASSVFGGAGETQYF
TGTGCCAGCAGCGTATTCGGGGGGGCCGGTGAGACCCAGTACTTC
>NA|TRBJ1-5|TRBV6-1|NA|13
CASSGTTPQPQHF
TGTGCCAGTAGTGGAACCACCCCTCAGCCCCAGCATTTT
>NA|TRBJ2-1|TRBV5-1|NA|15
CASTFGLGARNEQFF
TGCGCCAGCACCTTTGGGTTAGGGGCGCGGAATGAGCAGTTCTTC
>medium-sized|TRBJ2-1|TRBV28|TRBD2|15
CATVKGTSSYNEQFF
TGTGCCACCGTCAAGGGGACTAGCTCCTACAATGAGCAGTTCTTC
>NA|TRBJ1-1|TRBV6-2/TRBV6-3|NA|13
CASSYSTVGEDFF
TGTGCCAGCAGTTACTCGACCGTTGGCGAAGACTTCTTT
>many|TRBJ2-7|TRBV6-2/TRBV6-3|TRBD2|14
CASSGLAEFQEQYF
TGTGCCAGCAGTGGACTAGCGGAGTTCCAGGAGCAGTACTTC
>few|TRBJ2-5|TRBV28|NA|20
CASSPPKRGSWGTPQETQYF
TGTGCCAGCAGTCCGCCGAAGAGGGGGAGTTGGGGGACACCTCAAGAGACCCAGTACTTC
>NA|TRBJ2-5|TRBV20-1|NA|15
CSARRALDPQETKYF
TGCAGTGCTAGAAGGGCACTAGACCCACAAGAGACCAAGTACTTC
>medium-sized|TRBJ1-5|TRBV4-1|TRBD1|16
CASSQAGGWGNQPQHF
TGCGCCAGCAGCCAAGCAGGGGGATGGGGCAATCAGCCCCAGCATTTT
>NA|TRBJ1-4|TRBV5-1|NA|12
CASSLQGEKLFF
TGCGCCAGCAGCCTTCAAGGAGAAAAACTGTTTTTT
>NA|TRBJ1-4|TRBV6-5|TRBD1|16
CAINYSLGTGAEKLFF
TGTGCCATCAACTATAGCCTCGGGACAGGGGCCGAAAAACTGTTTTTT
>many|TRBJ1-4|TRBV6-5|NA|16
CASSYTGFGRREKLFF
TGTGCCAGCAGTTACACAGGTTTCGGGCGGAGAGAAAAACTGTTTTTT
>NA|TRBJ2-3|TRBV11-2|NA|15
CASSLVRTNTDTQCF
TGTGCCAGCAGCTTAGTCCGTACTAACACAGATACGCAGTGCTTT
>many|TRBJ2-7|TRBV4-2|TRBD2|16
CASSQGVAGWAYEQYF
TGTGCCAGCAGCCAAGGAGTAGCGGGGTGGGCCTACGAGCAGTACTTC
>NA|TRBJ2-3|TRBV11-3|NA|15
CASSLDPASRDTHYF
TGTGCCAGCAGCTTAGATCCCGCCAGTAGAGATACGCATTATTTT
>NA|TRBJ2-1|TRBV11-2|NA|15
CASSPHRGMSDKQFF
TGTGCCAGCAGCCCGCATCGGGGGATGAGTGATAAGCAGTTCTTC
>NA|TRBJ2-5|TRBV6-5|TRBD2|17
CVSSYHPTSGRGETQYF
TGTGTCAGCAGTTACCATCCGACTAGCGGAAGGGGGGAGACCCAGTACTTC
>many|TRBJ2-1|TRBV20-1|NA|14
CSATYSTNSNEQFF
TGCAGTGCTACCTACTCGACGAACAGCAATGAGCAGTTCTTC
>once|TRBJ1-5|TRBV29-1|TRBD1|15
CSVAQGQGSYQPQHF
TGCAGCGTCGCTCAAGGACAGGGAAGCTATCAGCCCCAGCATTTT
>many|TRBJ2-3|TRBV5-1|NA|16
CASSSGTNQGTDTQYF
TGCGCCAGCAGCTCGGGTACAAACCAAGGCACAGATACGCAGTATTTT
>NA|TRBJ2-7|TRBV4-2|TRBD1|16
CASSRVTGGGHNEQYF
TGTGCCAGCAGCCGAGTGACAGGGGGAGGGCATAACGAGCAGTACTTC
>many|TRBJ2-5|TRBV29-1|NA|14
CSVSAGIRAETQYF
TGCAGCGTTTCTGCGGGGATAAGGGCCGAGACCCAGTACTTC
>many|TRBJ1-1|TRBV20-1|NA|13
CSASGGPNTEAFF
TGCAGTGCTAGTGGGGGTCCTAACACTGAAGCTTTCTTT
>once|TRBJ2-7|TRBV13|TRBD1|16
CASNLDGTGGSYEQYF
TGTGCCAGTAACTTAGACGGGACAGGGGGCTCCTACGAGCAGTACTTC
>many|TRBJ1-4|TRBV12-3/TRBV12-4|NA|12
CASTTGGVKLFF
TGTGCCAGCACTACCGGAGGGGTAAAACTGTTTTTT
>many|TRBJ1-5|TRBV6-2/TRBV6-3|NA|13
CASSQYSNQPQHF
TGTGCCAGCAGTCAATATAGCAATCAGCCCCAGCATTTT
>NA|TRBJ1-1|TRBV29-1|NA|13
CGTRMGGNTEAFF
TGCGGCACTCGAATGGGGGGGAACACTGAAGCTTTCTTT